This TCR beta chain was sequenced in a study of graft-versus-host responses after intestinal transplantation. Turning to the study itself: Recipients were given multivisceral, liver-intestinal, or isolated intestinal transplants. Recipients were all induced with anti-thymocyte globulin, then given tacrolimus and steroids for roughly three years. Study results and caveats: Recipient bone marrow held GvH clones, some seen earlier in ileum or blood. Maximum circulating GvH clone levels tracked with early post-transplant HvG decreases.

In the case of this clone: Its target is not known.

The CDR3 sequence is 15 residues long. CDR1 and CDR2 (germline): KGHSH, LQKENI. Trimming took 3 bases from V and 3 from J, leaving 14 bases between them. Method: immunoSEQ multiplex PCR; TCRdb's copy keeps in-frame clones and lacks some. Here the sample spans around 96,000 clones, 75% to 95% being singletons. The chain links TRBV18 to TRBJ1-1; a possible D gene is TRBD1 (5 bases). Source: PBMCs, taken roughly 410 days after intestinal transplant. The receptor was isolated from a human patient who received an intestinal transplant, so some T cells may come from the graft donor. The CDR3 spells CASSPPGRGDTEAFF. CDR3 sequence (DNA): TGTGCCAGCTCACCCCCCGGGCGGGGGGACACTGAAGCTTTCTTT.